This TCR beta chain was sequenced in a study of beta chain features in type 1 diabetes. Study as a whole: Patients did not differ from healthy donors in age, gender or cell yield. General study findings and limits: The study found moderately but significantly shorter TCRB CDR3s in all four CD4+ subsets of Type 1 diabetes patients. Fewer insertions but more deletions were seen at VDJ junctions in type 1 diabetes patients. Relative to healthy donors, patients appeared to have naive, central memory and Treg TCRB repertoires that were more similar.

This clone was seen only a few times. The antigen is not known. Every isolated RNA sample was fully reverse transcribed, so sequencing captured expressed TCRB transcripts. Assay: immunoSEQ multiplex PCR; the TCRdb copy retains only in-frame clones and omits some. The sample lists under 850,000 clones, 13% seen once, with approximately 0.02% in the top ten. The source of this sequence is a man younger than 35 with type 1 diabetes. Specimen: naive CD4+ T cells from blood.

The CDR3 bases are TGTGCCATCAGCTCTGAGACAGGCGGAGATCAGACCCAGTACTTC. Translation: CAISSETGGDQTQYF. V is TRBV10-3 and J is TRBJ2-5; D perhaps matches TRBD1 (6 bases). V was pared by 6 bases and J by 6 bases, with 20 bases between. Germline CDR1 reads ENHRY; CDR2 reads SYGVKD. This CDR3 has 15 residues.